This entry describes one T cell receptor (beta chain). V dropped 6 bases and J dropped 9; count of bases not matched to a gene: 8. CDR3 length equals 13 residues. The germline V gene encodes CDR1 LGHDT and CDR2 YNNKEL (reference sequence). This record comes from a study of blood T cell repertoires in COVID-19. The method was immunoSEQ multiplex PCR; TCRdb's version includes in-frame clones alone and lacks a portion of them. The sample lists about 55,000 clones, around 83% occurring once. What was sequenced was peripheral blood. The chain recombines TRBV3-1 (or the pseudogene TRBV3-2) with TRBJ2-7; 10 bases fit TRBD2. This sequence was found in a woman aged 55-69 years with acute or convalescent COVID-19. The CDR3 nucleotides are TGTGCCAGCAGTAGCGGGAGGCCCGGTCGGCAGTACTTC. Its protein product is CASSSGRPGRQYF.